A single T cell receptor (beta chain) is shown here with its context. Adults between roughly 18 and 90 years of age took part from fewer than 30 US areas. Cohort placement rested on clinical history that participants reported themselves. Original processing methods: Estimates of nucleated cell counts were drawn from the amplification of reference gene primers. TCRdb keeps only in-frame clones here, not all; method: immunoSEQ multiplex PCR. That table furnishes V, J and clone size, whereas the DNA furnished D and trimming. The data contain fewer than 300,000 clones, 85% of them singletons. The data were taken from a study of blood T cell repertoires in COVID-19. Across the whole study: The cDNA or gDNA used as material had been derived from T cells, B-cell-depleted T cells, or PBMCs.

V lost 0 bases, J lost 0 bases, and 7 bases lay in between. The V gene's germline CDR1 is SGHRS and CDR2 YFSETQ. CDR3 length: 14 residues. Specimen: PBMCs or T cells enriched from blood (not recorded which). The TCR was taken from a woman between 45 and 65 years old who had recovered from COVID-19. This chain links TRBV5-1 with TRBJ2-7; maybe TRBD2 (5 bases). CDR3 DNA: TGCGCCAGCAGCTTGGGAGGGTACTCCTACGAGCAGTACTTC. This sequence encodes CASSLGGYSYEQYF. The whole variable domain, remainder taken from reference TRBV5-1 and TRBJ2-7, is KAGVTQTPRYLIKTRGQQVTLSCSPISGHRSVSWYQQTPGQGLQFLFEYFSETQRNKGNFPGRFSGRQFSNSRSEMNVSTLELGDSALYLCASSLGGYSYEQYFGPGTRLTVT.